Listed below are T cell receptor beta chains from one sample, sequenced in a study of blood T cells in healthy people across ages. MiXCR, run by TCRdb on the 5' RACE reads, gives a single entry per CDR3 protein. The sample has approximately 940,000 distinct CDR3 sequences; 45% to 50% are singletons. The sequencing sample was made of blood. All receptors come from a man aged 25-40 years in good health. Both conserved end residues are part of each CDR3. A D gene is named only where the DNA matches it firmly. Clone size, where shown, is once, few, many, or a class for clones that have expanded.

j_gene,abundance,v_gene,d_gene,CDR3nt,CDR3aa
TRBJ2-3,.,TRBV10-3,.,TGTGCCACCGGACTAACCACAGATACGCAGTATTTT,CATGLTTDTQYF
TRBJ1-6,.,TRBV13,.,TGTGCCAGCAGCTCAAGAGGGCGGGGGGGCTCCTATAATTCACCCCTCCACTTT,CASSSRGRGGSYNSPLHF
TRBJ2-5,few,TRBV12-3/TRBV12-4,.,TGTGCCAGCACTTTTCCCGGGGAGACCCAGTACTTC,CASTFPGETQYF
TRBJ2-7,.,TRBV28,.,TGTGCCAGCAGTTTCCAACGGGCTATTAACCTCTACGAGCAGTACTTC,CASSFQRAINLYEQYF
TRBJ1-1,once,TRBV10-3,TRBD1,TGTGCCATCTCCCGACAGGGGGCTAACACTGAAGCTTTCTTT,CAISRQGANTEAFF
TRBJ1-4,once,TRBV10-3,TRBD1,TGTGCCATCAGTCCCGGACAGGGAATGGCTAATGAAAAACTGTTTTTT,CAISPGQGMANEKLFF
TRBJ1-2,.,TRBV20-1,.,TGCAGTGTGGCAGGGCACATCTATGGCTACACCTTC,CSVAGHIYGYTF
TRBJ2-7,.,TRBV9,.,TGTGCCAGCAGCGAGTCCCTGATGATTCACGAGCAGTACTTC,CASSESLMIHEQYF
TRBJ1-1,.,TRBV27,.,TGTGCCAGCAGTTTTATCCGACGGGAGAACACTGAAGCTTTCTTT,CASSFIRRENTEAFF
TRBJ2-1,few,TRBV28,TRBD2,TGTGCCAGCAGTTTATGGCTAGCGGGGAGGAATGAGCAGTTCTTC,CASSLWLAGRNEQFF
TRBJ2-1,.,TRBV5-1,TRBD1,TGCGCCAGCAGCGACACAGGGGGCGCATACTACAATGAGCAGTTCTTC,CASSDTGGAYYNEQFF
TRBJ2-5,.,TRBV12-3/TRBV12-4,.,TGTGCCAGCCGTATTGATTGGGTGCAGTACTTC,CASRIDWVQYF
TRBJ1-1,.,TRBV6-2/TRBV6-3,.,TGTGCCAGCAGTTACCGGTGGGATGAAACTGAAGCTTTCTTT,CASSYRWDETEAFF
TRBJ2-1,many,TRBV12-3/TRBV12-4,.,TGTGCCAGCAGTTTCAGGGGACTGGACAATGAGCAGTTCTTC,CASSFRGLDNEQFF
TRBJ2-5,.,TRBV20-1,TRBD2,TGCAGTGCTAGACGAAGCGGGAGTGGAAAGACCCAGTACTTC,CSARRSGSGKTQYF
TRBJ1-6,.,TRBV28,.,TGTGCCAGCAGTTTTCAGGGCTATAATTCACCCCTCCACTTT,CASSFQGYNSPLHF